The entry below gives a single TCR beta chain sequence along with its context. At one end, the junction sequence differs from germline, possibly due to a read error. The data were obtained in a study of blood T cell repertoires in COVID-19. Study as a whole: Both acute and convalescent COVID-19 samples were obtained from the United States, Italy and Spain.

In terms of age and location, participants ranged from roughly 18 to 100 years and lived in around 22 US areas. Assignment of participants to cohorts was predicated upon participant-reported clinical history. The V gene's germline CDR1 is SGDLS and CDR2 YYNGEE. CDR3 length: 15 amino acids. In the authors' workflow: Nucleated cell counts were estimated from reference gene primer amplification. Generated by immunoSEQ multiplex PCR, the TCRdb table keeps only in-frame clones and is missing some. The DNA was the basis for D and trimming; V, J and clone size are from that table. The data contain some 170,000 clones, more than 85% of them singletons.

The receptor comes from a human donor with acute COVID-19. The donor label of this sample is uncertain. The chain combines TRBV9 with TRBJ1-6; possible D gene TRBD1, 5 bases. Sequences were obtained from PBMCs or T cells enriched from blood (not recorded which). The CDR3 DNA is TGTGCCAGCAGCGCCCACGGGGACTCCAATTCGCCCCTCCACTTT. Protein: CASSAHGDSNSPLHF. Variable domain in full (rest from reference TRBV9 and TRBJ1-6): DSGVTQTPKHLITATGQRVTLRCSPRSGDLSVYWYQQSLDQGLQFLIQYYNGEERAKGNILERFSAQQFPDLHSELNLSSLELGDSALYFCASSAHGDSNSPLHFGNGTRLTVT.